This T cell receptor (beta chain) was found in a study of cytomegalovirus exposure and HLA in healthy donors. With 4 bases removed from V and 12 bases from J, the gap between germline ends came to 16 bases. Germline values: CDR1 SQVTM, CDR2 ANQGSEA. CDR3 length equals 12 residues. On this clone itself: The antigen is undetermined.

A multiplex PCR was run with 60 Vbeta primers and 13 Jbeta primers. TCRdb's table, derived via immunoSEQ multiplex PCR, lists solely in-frame clones and lacks some. The repertoire consists of approximately 190,000 clones, with about 12% occurring once and the leading ten covering about 8%. Study-wide results and caveats: One cluster of highly shared sequence variants probably arose as a sequencing artifact. The authors later linked a missense DCLRE1C variant to TCR beta V- and J-gene trimming. Other equally common chains were less clonally expanded than HLA-associated TCR beta chains, a later analysis showed.

The clonotype comes from a middle-aged man in good health and CMV-seropositive. The sequencing input was PBMCs. The chain is built from TRBV29-1 and TRBJ2-1; a weak D match, TRBD2 (6 bases). CDR3 sequence reads: CSVGEASKGQFF. In DNA form, the CDR3 reads TGCAGCGTTGGGGAGGCGTCGAAAGGGCAGTTCTTC.